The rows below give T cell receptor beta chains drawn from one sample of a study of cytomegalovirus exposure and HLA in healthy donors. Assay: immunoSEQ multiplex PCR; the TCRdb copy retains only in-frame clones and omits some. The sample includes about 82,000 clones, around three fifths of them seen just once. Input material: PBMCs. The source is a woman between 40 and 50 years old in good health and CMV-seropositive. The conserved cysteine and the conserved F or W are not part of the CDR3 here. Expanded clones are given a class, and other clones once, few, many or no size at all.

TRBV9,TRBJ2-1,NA,ASSVGGGSSNEQF
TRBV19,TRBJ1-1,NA,ASRGGIGTEAF
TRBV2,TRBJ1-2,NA,ASSVGGDYGYT
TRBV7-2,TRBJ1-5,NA,ASSLVGVGNQPQH
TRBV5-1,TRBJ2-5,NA,ASSLPGIETQY
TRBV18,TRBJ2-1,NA,ASSPGGQGSYNEQF
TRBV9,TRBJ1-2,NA,ASSVTQGLNYGYT
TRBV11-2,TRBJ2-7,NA,ASSPDLGEQY
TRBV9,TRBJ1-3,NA,ASSVAVGNTIY
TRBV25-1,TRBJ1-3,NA,ASSPQGRIGNTIY
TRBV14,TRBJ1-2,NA,ASSQDGFPGYGYT
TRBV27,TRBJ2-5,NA,ASSSGTGGVETQY
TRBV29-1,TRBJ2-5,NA,SVNVAANQETQY
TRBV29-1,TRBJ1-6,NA,SVMEGSSYNSPLH
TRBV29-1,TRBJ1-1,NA,SVREQGNTEAF
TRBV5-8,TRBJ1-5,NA,ASSRGTGEGQPQH
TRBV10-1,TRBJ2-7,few,ASSESPSSYEQY
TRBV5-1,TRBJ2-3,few,ASSFGPRYADTQY
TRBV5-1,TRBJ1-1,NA,ASRPRTGENTEAF
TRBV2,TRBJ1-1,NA,ASNGGVMNTEAF
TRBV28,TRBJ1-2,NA,ASRLGQGNHGYT
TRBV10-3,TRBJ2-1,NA,AISVQPGQGVPNEQF
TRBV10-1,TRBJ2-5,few,ASSRDSEETQY
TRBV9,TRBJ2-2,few,ASSFTPGLAASPNTTGELF
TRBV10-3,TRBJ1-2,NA,AIMREALNYGYT
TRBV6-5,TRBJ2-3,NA,ASSNRDRSTDTQY
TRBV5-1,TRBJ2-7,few,ASSSGQASSYEQY
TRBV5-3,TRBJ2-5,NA,ARSLAPSGTAETQY
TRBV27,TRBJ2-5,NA,ASSLKHPRETQY
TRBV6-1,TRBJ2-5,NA,ASSEGLAVTQY
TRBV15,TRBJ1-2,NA,ATSRDLQAPGYT
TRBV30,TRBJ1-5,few,AWSVEGNQPQH
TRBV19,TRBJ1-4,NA,VVRRGGNEKLF
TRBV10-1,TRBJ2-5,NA,ASSEQRGETQY
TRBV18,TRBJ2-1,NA,ASSPLYARGGSEQF
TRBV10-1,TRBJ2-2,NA,ASSESRLAGITNTGELF
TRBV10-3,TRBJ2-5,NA,AISGVRTGPQY
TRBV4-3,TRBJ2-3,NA,ASSDTRGTDTQY
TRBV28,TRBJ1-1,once,ASKTGGGTEAF